Below, one T cell receptor beta chain is given with its context. These data originate in a study of blood T cell repertoires in COVID-19. Study-wide context: COVID-19 samples from acute and convalescent phases originated in the United States, Italy and Spain.

Seattle cases were enrolled at active infection and followed longitudinally. V was clipped by 5 bases and J by 13 bases, with 14 bases between them. The CDR3 runs 11 residues. The germline V gene encodes CDR1 DFQATT and CDR2 SNEGSKA (reference sequence). In the original processing: Quantification of nucleated cells was approximated via reference gene primer amplification. Clones were read by immunoSEQ multiplex PCR, and TCRdb kept only the in-frame ones, dropping some. Clone size and V and J calls were adopted from that table, with D and trimming inferred from the DNA. Of hundreds of thousands of clones in the sample, roughly 89% were seen once.

This chain connects TRBV20-1 to TRBJ1-4; TRBD1 might be the D (6 bases). The sample taken for sequencing was peripheral blood. The receptor comes from a woman in her 30s with COVID-19, enrolled during active disease. The CDR3 sequence is CSAVGGTGLFF. CDR3 bases: TGCAGTGCTGTAGGGGGTACAGGACTGTTTTTT.